This T cell receptor beta chain appears in the sequencing data of a study of blood T cell repertoires in COVID-19. About the research overall: Acute and convalescent COVID-19 specimens originated in the United States, Italy and Spain. T cells, B-cell-depleted T cells, or PBMCs supplied cDNA or gDNA.

Clones were read by immunoSEQ multiplex PCR, and TCRdb kept only the in-frame ones, dropping some. This table holds roughly 42,000 clones, almost 90% found once. This sequence originates from a man between 50 and 59 years old with active COVID-19. Sequenced material: peripheral blood.

The CDR3 sequence: CASTGLAGPQYF. CDR3 DNA sequence: TGCGCCAGCACAGGACTAGCGGGCCCACAGTACTTC. The gene calls are TRBV10-2 and TRBJ2-5; the match to TRBD2 covers 11 bases. This CDR3 is 12 amino acids long. The germline V gene encodes CDR1 WSHSY and CDR2 SAAADI. V gave up 7 bases and J gave up 11 bases; unmatched junction bases: 6.